The clone carrying this TCR beta chain was counted between two and nine times. The antigen remains unidentified. V was clipped by 4 bases and J by 0 bases, with 10 bases between them. The germline V gene has CDR1 DFQATT and CDR2 SNEGSKA (reference sequence). The CDR3 totals 13 residues. TCR beta VDJ and CDR3 were profiled, and genomic DNA was the template. TCRdb used MiXCR to reprocess the reads, holding one entry per CDR3 protein. The sample lists approximately 180,000 distinct CDR3 sequences; roughly 43% were seen once. Sequenced patients had shown CD8+CD57+ cell expansion by flow cytometry. The sample belongs to a study of CD8+CD57+ T cells in acquired aplastic anemia. Study findings and constraints: CD8+ Simpson's diversity showed no significant patient-control difference.

Source material: sorted CD4+, CD8+, or CD8+CD57+ T cells (not recorded which) from PBMCs. This receptor was taken from a human donor with aplastic anemia. V gene TRBV20-1 combines with J gene TRBJ2-7; maybe TRBD1 (6 bases). The CDR3 DNA reads TGCAGTGCTACCGTGGACAGCTCCTACGAGCAGTACTTC. Translation: CSATVDSSYEQYF.